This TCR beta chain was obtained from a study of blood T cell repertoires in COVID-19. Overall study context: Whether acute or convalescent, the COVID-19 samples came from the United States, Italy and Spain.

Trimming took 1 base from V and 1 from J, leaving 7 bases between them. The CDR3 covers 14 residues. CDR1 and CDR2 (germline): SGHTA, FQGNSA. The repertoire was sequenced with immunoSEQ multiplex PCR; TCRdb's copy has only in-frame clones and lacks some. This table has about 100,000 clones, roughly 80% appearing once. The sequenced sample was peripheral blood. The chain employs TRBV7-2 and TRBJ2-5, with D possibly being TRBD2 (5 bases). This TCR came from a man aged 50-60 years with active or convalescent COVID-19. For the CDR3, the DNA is TGTGCCAGCAGCTTAGGCGGGTCCCAAGAGACCCAGTACTTC. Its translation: CASSLGGSQETQYF.